The TCR beta chain described here comes from a study of blood T cell repertoires in COVID-19. Authors' methods: Researchers report that nucleated cell counts were estimated from reference gene primer amplification. Generated by immunoSEQ multiplex PCR, the TCRdb table keeps only in-frame clones and is missing some. From that table come the V and J calls and clone size; the DNA was used to work out D and trimming. The sample has about 280,000 clones; around 88% are singletons. This clone was seen more than once but under ten times. The germline V gene encodes CDR1 LNHDA and CDR2 SQIVND (reference sequence). The CDR3 extends over 15 amino acids. The J segment lost 5 bases and the V segment lost 5 bases, leaving 8 bases of the junction unmatched.

The chain uses TRBV19 and TRBJ1-5, with 8 bases lining up with TRBD1. Specimen: peripheral blood. The TCR sequence derives from a man aged 35 to 55 with acute or convalescent COVID-19. Here the CDR3 reads CASSYFSGGYQPQHF. The CDR3 coding sequence is TGTGCCAGTAGTTATTTTTCAGGGGGCTATCAGCCCCAGCATTTT.